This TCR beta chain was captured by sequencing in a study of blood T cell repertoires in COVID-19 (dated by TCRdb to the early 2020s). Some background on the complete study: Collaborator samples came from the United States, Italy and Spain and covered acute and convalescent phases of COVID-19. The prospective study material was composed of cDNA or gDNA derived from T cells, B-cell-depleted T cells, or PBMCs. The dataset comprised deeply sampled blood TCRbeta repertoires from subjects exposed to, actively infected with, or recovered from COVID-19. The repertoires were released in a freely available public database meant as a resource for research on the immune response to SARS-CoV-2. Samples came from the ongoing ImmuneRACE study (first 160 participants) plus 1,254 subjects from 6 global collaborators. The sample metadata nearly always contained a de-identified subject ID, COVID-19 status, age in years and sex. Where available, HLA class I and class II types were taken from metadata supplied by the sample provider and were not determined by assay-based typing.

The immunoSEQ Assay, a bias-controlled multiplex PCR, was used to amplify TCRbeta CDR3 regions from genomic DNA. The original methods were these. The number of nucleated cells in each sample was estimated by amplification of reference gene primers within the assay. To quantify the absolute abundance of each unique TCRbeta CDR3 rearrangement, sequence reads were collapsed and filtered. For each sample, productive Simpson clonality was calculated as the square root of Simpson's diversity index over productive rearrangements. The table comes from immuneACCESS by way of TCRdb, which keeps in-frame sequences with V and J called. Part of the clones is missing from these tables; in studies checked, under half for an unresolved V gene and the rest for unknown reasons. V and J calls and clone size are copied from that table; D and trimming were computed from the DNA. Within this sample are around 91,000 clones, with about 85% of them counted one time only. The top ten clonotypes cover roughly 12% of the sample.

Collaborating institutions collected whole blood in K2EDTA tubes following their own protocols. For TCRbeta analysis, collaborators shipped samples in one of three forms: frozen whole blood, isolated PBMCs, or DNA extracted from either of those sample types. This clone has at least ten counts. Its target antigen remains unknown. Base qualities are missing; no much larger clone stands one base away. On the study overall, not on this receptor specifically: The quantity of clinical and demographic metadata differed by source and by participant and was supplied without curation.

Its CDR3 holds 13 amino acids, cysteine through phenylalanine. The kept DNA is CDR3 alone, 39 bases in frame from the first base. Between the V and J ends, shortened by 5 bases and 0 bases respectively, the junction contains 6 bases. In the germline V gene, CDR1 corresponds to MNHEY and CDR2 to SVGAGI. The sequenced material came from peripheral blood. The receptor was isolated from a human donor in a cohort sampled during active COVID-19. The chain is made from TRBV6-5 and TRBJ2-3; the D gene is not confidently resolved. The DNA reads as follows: TGTGCCAGCAGTCTCGGGAGCACAGATACGCAGTATTTT. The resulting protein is CASSLGSTDTQYF.